These 18 T cell receptor beta chains originate from one sample sequenced in a study of CD8+CD57+ T cells in acquired aplastic anemia. Individuals selected for sequencing had exhibited CD8+CD57+ cell expansion on flow cytometry. According to the study, genomic DNA was the template for TCR beta VDJ and CDR3 profiling. TCRdb used MiXCR to reprocess the reads, holding one entry per CDR3 protein. The sample lists about 220,000 distinct CDR3 sequences, 45% to 50% occurring once. The sample was sorted CD4+, CD8+, or CD8+CD57+ T cells (not recorded which) from PBMCs. The receptors here all came from a human donor with aplastic anemia.

As to this clonotype: This may be a read error: a much more frequent sequence differs by one nucleotide. The chain combines TRBV10-3 with TRBJ2-1; D not resolved. Germline V gives CDR1 ENHRY, CDR2 SYGVKD. Trimming stripped 10 bases from V and 10 bases from J, with 20 bases between. The CDR3 has 13 amino acids. The CDR3 loop is CASTMNPSYEQFF. The DNA of the CDR3 is TGTGCCAGCACCATGAACCCCTCCTACGAGCAGTTCTTC.

There are many counts of this clonotype. The chain is built from TRBV19 and TRBJ1-1, with 7 positions matching TRBD1. V lost 10 bases to trimming and J lost 1 base; unmatched junction nucleotides: 6. Germline V gives CDR1 LNHDA, CDR2 SQIVND (reference sequence). CDR3 length equals 13 residues. In DNA, the CDR3 is TGTGCCACCACGACAGGGAAGAACACTGAAGCTTTCTTT. Its protein product is CATTTGKNTEAFF.

As concerns this clonotype: No conserved phenylalanine or tryptophan is present at the end of the CDR3, so a read error is the likely explanation. The chain couples TRBV28 to TRBJ2-5; TRBD1 aligns across 11 bases. This CDR3 contains 16 residues. Trimming took 6 bases from V and 5 from J; bases not matched to a gene: 11. CDR1 is MDHEN, CDR2 SYDVKM, per germline. The CDR3 bases are TGTGCCAGCAGCCCCGACCGGGACAGGGGGTACGAGACCCAGTACATC. This encodes CASSPDRDRGYETQYI.

The rearrangement uses TRBV7-2 and TRBJ1-1; 8 bases match TRBD1. The CDR3 length is 14 residues. The J segment lost 3 bases and the V segment lost 5 bases, leaving 5 bases of the junction unmatched. Germline CDR1 and CDR2: SGHTA and FQGNSA. This CDR3 reads CASSTSTGDTEAFF. Here the CDR3 DNA reads TGTGCCAGCAGCACCTCGACAGGGGACACTGAAGCTTTCTTT.

J is TRBJ2-4 and V is TRBV7-8, with D uncertain. The germline gives CDR1 SGHVS, CDR2 FQNEAQ. The CDR3 runs 17 residues. The ends were cut back, 3 bases at V and 1 base at J, with 16 bases in the middle. As DNA, the CDR3 is TGTGCCAGCAGCTTTGGATTGGGGTCTGCTGCCAAAAACATTCAGTACTTC. It translates to CASSFGLGSAAKNIQYF. The full variable domain, with the rest looked up from reference TRBV7-8 and TRBJ2-4, is GAGVSQSPRYKVAKRGQDVALRCDPISGHVSLFWYQQALGQGPEFLTYFQNEAQLDKSGLPSDRFFAERPEGSVSTLKIQRTQQEDSAVYLCASSFGLGSAAKNIQYFGAGTRLSVL.

The genes are TRBV7-9 and TRBJ1-4, with TRBD1 identical over 8 bases. V trimming: 1 base; J trimming: 1 base; junction bases outside the gene matches: 8. The CDR3 sequence is 18 residues long. The germline V gene has CDR1 SEHNR and CDR2 FQNEAQ (reference sequence). In DNA form, the CDR3 reads TGTGCCAGCAGCTTAGGACAGGGGACGGTGGGAACTAATGAAAAACTGTTTTTT. Encoded protein: CASSLGQGTVGTNEKLFF.

The genes are TRBV7-6 and TRBJ1-1, with D unclear. The CDR3 has 13 residues. In germline, CDR1 is SGHVS, CDR2 FNYEAQ. Trimming removed 8 bases from V and 5 bases from J, with 15 bases in between. The CDR3 here is CASENGGRTEAFF. The CDR3 DNA follows: TGTGCCAGCGAGAACGGTGGGAGGACTGAAGCTTTCTTT.

This clonotype showed up many times. Its ends do not fully match the called genes, so a read error is possible. This sequence joins TRBV12-5 and TRBJ1-1; TRBD1 is a possible D gene (5 bases). This CDR3 has 13 amino acids. CDR1 and CDR2 from the germline V gene are LGHNT and FRNRAP. CDR3 amino acids: CASALTVLAEAFF. CDR3 nucleotides: TGTGCTAGTGCTTTGACAGTCTTGGCTGAAGCTTTCTTT. The full variable domain, with the rest looked up from reference TRBV12-5 and TRBJ1-1, is DARVTQTPRHKVTEMGQEVTMRCQPILGHNTVFWYRQTMMQGLELLAYFRNRAPLDDSGMPKDRFSAEMPDATLATLKIQPSEPRDSAVYFCASALTVLAEAFFGQGTRLTVV.

Only a few counts were recorded for this clonotype. The chain uses TRBV5-1 and TRBJ2-6; 12 bases match TRBD1. V was pared by 4 bases and J by 3 bases, with 11 bases of the junction left unmatched. There are 19 residues in the CDR3. CDR1 is SGHRS and CDR2 is YFSETQ in the germline V gene. As DNA, the CDR3 is TGCGCCAGCAGCCGACCGGGACAGGGGGCTTCAGGTGGGGCCAACGTCCTGACTTTC. Translating gives CASSRPGQGASGGANVLTF.

This rearrangement joins TRBV5-8 to TRBJ2-2; D possibly corresponds to TRBD1 (6 bases). This CDR3 is built from 16 residues. The ends were cut back, 4 bases at V and 3 bases at J, with 16 bases in the middle. The V gene's germline CDR1 is SGHTS and CDR2 YDEGEE. CDR3 loop: CASSNGDNADTGELFF. For the CDR3, the DNA is TGTGCCAGCAGCAACGGGGACAACGCGGACACCGGGGAGCTGTTTTTT. Combining the CDR3 with reference TRBV5-8 and TRBJ2-2 gives the whole variable domain EAGVTQSPTHLIKTRGQQATLRCSPISGHTSVYWYQQALGLGLQFLLWYDEGEERNRGNFPPRFSGRQFPNYSSELNVNALELEDSALYLCASSNGDNADTGELFFGEGSRLTVL.

This clonotype showed up many times. V and J are TRBV5-8 and TRBJ1-6, with no clear D. The CDR3 loop spans 18 amino acids. The V end was cut by 4 bases, the J end by 0 bases, with 17 bases between. The germline CDR1 and CDR2 sequences are SGHTS and YDEGEE. This CDR3 is CASSPRAETSSYNSPLHF. In DNA form, the CDR3 reads TGTGCCAGCAGCCCCCGGGCGGAGACCAGCTCCTATAATTCACCCCTCCACTTT. Full variable domain (rest looked up from reference TRBV5-8 and TRBJ1-6): EAGVTQSPTHLIKTRGQQATLRCSPISGHTSVYWYQQALGLGLQFLLWYDEGEERNRGNFPPRFSGRQFPNYSSELNVNALELEDSALYLCASSPRAETSSYNSPLHFGNGTRLTVT.

This clonotype was detected a few times. A read error may account for a junction end that differs from germline. The rearrangement uses TRBV10-3 and TRBJ2-7; weak D call: TRBD2 (6 bases). From germline, CDR1 is ENHRY and CDR2 SYGVKD. This CDR3 has 19 amino acids. CDR3 nucleotide sequence: TGTGCCAGCAGTGAAGGAGGTTATCGTGTCGGGCGGGAAAACTACGAGCAGTACTTC. Translating gives CASSEGGYRVGRENYEQYF.

This clonotype was picked up many times. The rearrangement links TRBV19 to TRBJ1-1; D not certain. Germline V gives CDR1 LNHDA, CDR2 SQIVND (reference sequence). Deletions cut 3 bases from V and 8 bases from J, with 13 bases between. The CDR3 is 13 amino acids. CDR3 loop: CASSIVAGTEAFF. The CDR3 DNA reads TGTGCCAGTAGTATCGTGGCGGGTACCGAAGCTTTCTTT.

There are a few counts of this clonotype. CDR3 sequence: CASRLSDRDGGYEQYF. CDR3 coding DNA: TGTGCCAGCAGGTTGTCAGACCGGGACGGGGGGTACGAGCAGTACTTC. The chain links TRBV5-5 to TRBJ2-7, with TRBD2 identical over 7 bases. The CDR3 contains 16 residues. Germline V gene sequence: CDR1 SGHKS, CDR2 YYEKEE (reference sequence). V was clipped by 5 bases and J by 4 bases; unmatched bases: 15.

The sample holds many counts of this clonotype. The rearrangement links TRBV29-1 to TRBJ2-1, with D perhaps assigned TRBD1 or TRBD2 (6 bases each). The germline V and J ends were trimmed by 6 bases and 0 bases, with 15 bases remaining between them. The CDR3 extends over 15 amino acids. CDR1 and CDR2 from the germline V gene are SQVTM and ANQGSEA. In DNA, the CDR3 is TGCAGCGTAGAGCCCCGGGGGCGCTCCTACAATGAGCAGTTCTTC. The encoded protein is CSVEPRGRSYNEQFF.

This clonotype appeared many times. CDR3 nucleotides: TGTGCCAGTAGTTTCGATAGGACCTCTGGCGAGCAGTACTTC. This translates into CASSFDRTSGEQYF. The chain is built from TRBV19 and TRBJ2-7, with D unresolved. The CDR3 contains 14 residues. Looked up from germline, CDR1 is LNHDA and CDR2 is SQIVND (reference sequence). V was cut by 5 bases and J by 6 bases, with 17 bases left in between.

The chain employs TRBV7-9 and TRBJ2-7; D gene ambiguous. The CDR3 consists of 14 residues. Germline V CDR1 and CDR2: SEHNR, FQNEAQ (reference sequence). The V gene lost 1 base and the J gene lost 6 bases, with 13 bases spanning the gap. The CDR3 spells CASSLVGETREQYF. CDR3 DNA: TGTGCCAGCAGCTTAGTAGGAGAGACCCGCGAGCAGTACTTC.

Many counts were recorded for this clonotype. This rearrangement joins TRBV2 to TRBJ1-4; D gene unclear. V was shortened by 6 bases and J by 3 bases, with 17 bases between the two germline ends. Germline V CDR1 and CDR2: SNHLY, FYNNEI. The CDR3 has 16 residues. Here the CDR3 DNA reads TGTGCCAGCAGGACTTTACAAGGGATACCTAATGAAAAACTGTTTTTT. Its protein is CASRTLQGIPNEKLFF.